This TCR beta chain derives from a study of cytomegalovirus exposure and HLA in healthy donors. Findings and limits, study-wide: The study recorded 164 TCR beta chains that were cytomegalovirus-associated. An analysis that came later showed most CMV-associated TCR beta chains appearing HLA-restricted.

Concerning this clone: The antigen remains unidentified.

Nominal health characterized the donors when sampled, though unrecorded immune exposures were likely. The PCR made use of 60 Vbeta and 13 Jbeta primers. Assay used: immunoSEQ multiplex PCR; TCRdb lists only in-frame clones, some missing. The table includes over 65,000 clones, 70% to 85% detected once. This CDR3 is 15 amino acids long. Trimming removed 4 bases from V and 1 base from J, with 13 bases in between. The germline V gene encodes CDR1 MNHEY and CDR2 SVGAGI. The receptor comes from a human donor in good health. Sequencing was performed on PBMCs. This chain uses TRBV6-5 with TRBJ1-1; tentatively, D is TRBD1 (5 bases). CDR3 DNA sequence: TGTGCCAGCAGTTTTCGGAACAGGCGGAACACTGAAGCTTTCTTT. Protein: CASSFRNRRNTEAFF.